The 8 T cell receptor beta chains reported below all come from one sample, sequenced in a study of T cells in Graves' hyperthyroidism and ophthalmopathy. Authors of the study amplified TCR beta CDR3 regions from RNA transcripts. The HTBI primer set served for first-round RT-PCR of the TCR CDR3. TCRdb re-analysed the multiplex PCR reads in MiXCR, keeping a single row per CDR3 protein. This sample has approximately 380,000 distinct CDR3 sequences, with under 20% found just once. Sample: blood. These receptors originate from a young man with Graves' ophthalmopathy.

This clonotype was recorded many times. The V gene is TRBV2, the J gene TRBJ2-5, with D hard to call. Germline V gene lookup returns CDR1 SNHLY and CDR2 FYNNEI. This CDR3 contains 15 residues. V was cut by 8 bases and J by 2 bases, with 18 bases left in between. CDR3 in amino acids: CASPAAPKGQETQYF. The CDR3 coding sequence is TGTGCCAGCCCTGCGGCACCCAAAGGGCAAGAGACCCAGTACTTC.

This clonotype was seen repeatedly, ten times or more. As DNA, the CDR3 is TGTGCCAGCAGCTTTGGGGCGCGAGATACGCAGTATTTT. Its translation is CASSFGARDTQYF. The V and J genes are TRBV5-6 and TRBJ2-3; TRBD1 is a possible D gene (5 bases). V lost 2 bases, J lost 5 bases, and 9 bases lay in between. Germline loops: CDR1 SGHDT, CDR2 YYEEEE. There are 13 residues in the CDR3.

In this sample, this clonotype turned up many times. The chain links TRBV6-5 to TRBJ1-2, with D possibly being TRBD1 (5 bases). Germline V gives CDR1 MNHEY, CDR2 SVGAGI. V was cut by 2 bases and J by 8 bases, with 12 bases left in between. The CDR3 runs 13 residues. CDR3 loop: CASSYERGEGYTF. For the CDR3, the DNA is TGTGCCAGCAGTTACGAGAGGGGAGAAGGCTACACCTTC.

This rearrangement joins TRBV29-1 to TRBJ2-3; the match to TRBD2 covers 7 bases. J was trimmed by 2 bases and V by 5 bases; bases with no gene match: 13. This CDR3 is 16 amino acids long. In germline, CDR1 is SQVTM, CDR2 ANQGSEA. The CDR3 is CSVYGGRTSLTDTQYF. The CDR3 DNA sequence: TGCAGCGTTTATGGGGGTCGGACTAGTCTCACAGATACGCAGTATTTT.

This clonotype was seen ten or more times. The genes are TRBV7-2 and TRBJ1-5; D remains unclear. CDR3 size: 15 residues. CDR1 SGHTA and CDR2 FQGNSA come from the germline V gene. Trimming stripped 1 base from V and 4 bases from J, with 11 bases between. The CDR3 here is CASSLGPTTNQPQHF. The CDR3 bases are TGTGCCAGCAGCTTAGGCCCGACCACAAATCAGCCCCAGCATTTT.

This clonotype has ten or more counts. This sequence joins TRBV7-2 and TRBJ1-5, with D possibly being TRBD1 (6 bases). Deletions cut 5 bases from V and 4 bases from J, with 9 bases between. Germline V gene sequence: CDR1 SGHTA, CDR2 FQGNSA. The CDR3 consists of 13 residues. CDR3 amino acids: CASSLRGNQPQHF. For the CDR3, the DNA is TGTGCCAGCAGCCTCAGGGGTAATCAGCCCCAGCATTTT.

At least ten counts were recorded for this clonotype. The gene calls are TRBV5-5 and TRBJ1-1; no definite D call. Germline values: CDR1 SGHKS, CDR2 YYEKEE (reference sequence). CDR3 size: 14 residues. Trimming stripped 1 base from V and 1 base from J, with 8 bases between. For the CDR3, the DNA is TGTGCCAGCAGCTTGACCGGGCGGAACACTGAAGCTTTCTTT. Encoded protein: CASSLTGRNTEAFF. Full variable domain (remainder filled in from reference TRBV5-5 and TRBJ1-1): DAGVTQSPTHLIKTRGQQVTLRCSPISGHKSVSWYQQVLGQGPQFIFQYYEKEERGRGNFPDRFSARQFPNYSSELNVNALLLGDSALYLCASSLTGRNTEAFFGQGTRLTVV.

This clonotype has at least ten counts. The chain carries TRBV13 and TRBJ2-7, with D unclear. Germline CDR1 PRHDT, CDR2 FYEKMQ (reference sequence). V lost 3 bases, J lost 2 bases, and 8 bases lay in between. This CDR3 spans 13 amino acids. CDR3 sequence (DNA): TGTGCCAGCAGCTTTACGCCGACCTACGAGCAGTACTTC. This translates into CASSFTPTYEQYF.